The 11 T cell receptor beta chains below all came from one sample that was sequenced in a study of breast tumors, draining lymph nodes, adjacent tissues. Axillary draining lymph nodes of breast cancer patients supplied the node samples. TCRdb recomputed calls from the multiplex PCR reads with MiXCR, one row per CDR3 protein. In the table there are 85,000 to 130,000 distinct CDR3 sequences, more than 25% of which are singletons. Sequences were obtained from axillary lymph node tissue. The source is a female donor with breast cancer. Some clones in this sample may be carry-over from other donors' samples.

This clonotype was counted at least ten times. The chain uses TRBV19 and TRBJ2-1; weak D call: TRBD1 (6 bases). Germline V CDR1 and CDR2: LNHDA, SQIVND (reference sequence). V was clipped by 5 bases and J by 10 bases, with 15 bases between them. This CDR3 is 13 amino acids long. This CDR3 reads CASSLTGPNEQFF. Here the CDR3 DNA reads TGTGCCAGTAGTTTGACAGGACCGAACGAGCAGTTCTTC.

Concerning this clonotype: A junction end diverges from the germline sequence, so it may reflect a read error. The CDR3 DNA sequence: TGTGCCAGGACAGACGCTAGCACAAATACGCAGTATTTT. Translated: CARTDASTNTQYF. The gene calls are TRBV2 and TRBJ2-3, with D possibly being TRBD1 or TRBD2 (5 bases each). This CDR3 region has 13 residues. The V gene's germline CDR1 is SNHLY and CDR2 FYNNEI.

In this sample, this clonotype turned up many times. V is TRBV20-1 and J is TRBJ2-5, with D possibly TRBD2 on 6 matching bases. The germline gives CDR1 DFQATT, CDR2 SNEGSKA (reference sequence). V was pared by 8 bases and J by 5 bases, with 21 bases between. This CDR3 has 14 amino acids. The CDR3 spells CSTRTGGPGETQYF. As DNA, the CDR3 is TGCAGTACAAGAACCGGAGGGCCTGGGGAGACCCAGTACTTC.

This clonotype was detected ten times or more. The gene calls are TRBV7-2 and TRBJ1-2, with 8 bases that match TRBD1. Germline lookup yields CDR1 SGHTA and CDR2 FQGNSA. The V gene end was trimmed by 2 bases and the J gene end by 4 bases; junction bases not matched to a gene: 6. The CDR3 runs to 15 residues. The CDR3 reads CASSLQPRGPYGYTF. The DNA of the CDR3 is TGTGCCAGCAGCTTACAGCCCAGGGGGCCCTATGGCTACACCTTC.

In its sample, this clonotype was seen many times. This chain connects TRBV14 to TRBJ1-4; D possibly corresponds to TRBD1 (5 bases). The CDR3 totals 15 residues. V was cut by 5 bases and J by 11 bases, with 21 bases left in between. Germline V gene data show CDR1 as SGHDN and CDR2 as FVKESK. CDR3 residues: CASSATGTRRWKLFF. The DNA of the CDR3 is TGTGCCAGCAGCGCGACCGGGACCAGACGATGGAAACTGTTTTTT.

This clonotype was found once. Mismatch with germline at one junction end may stem from a read error. The V and J genes are TRBV11-2 and TRBJ1-5; D uncertain. CDR1 and CDR2 from the germline V gene are SGHAT and FQNNGV. CDR3 length: 14 residues. In DNA form, the CDR3 reads TGTGCCGGCAGCTTGGGGAATAGCAATCAGCCCCAGCATTTT. It codes for CAGSLGNSNQPQHF.

This clonotype was found many times. A read error may account for a junction end that differs from germline. This chain uses TRBV7-2 with TRBJ2-7; TRBD1 agrees at 8 bases. CDR3 length equals 14 residues. From germline, CDR1 is SGHTA and CDR2 FQGNSA. The CDR3 coding sequence is TGTGCCAGCAGCTACCGGACAGGGCAACACGAGCAGTGCTTC. This gives the protein CASSYRTGQHEQCF.

The rearrangement joins TRBV5-1 to TRBJ2-3; TRBD2 might be the D (6 bases). Between the trimmed V and J ends, which lost 4 bases and 3 bases, there was a span of 15 bases. From germline, CDR1 is SGHRS and CDR2 YFSETQ. CDR3 length: 15 residues. Here the CDR3 reads CASSRRGSGTDTQYF. The CDR3 coding sequence is TGCGCCAGCAGCCGGCGGGGATCGGGGACAGATACGCAGTATTTT.

This clonotype came up many times. This chain links TRBV4-2 with TRBJ2-3, with 9 bases identical to TRBD2. The CDR3 has 15 residues. Unmatched junction bases numbered 0, after V lost 1 base and J lost 1 base. In germline, CDR1 is LGHNA, CDR2 YNFKEQ. CDR3 DNA: TGTGCCAGCAGCCAAGGACTAGCGGGCACAGATACGCAGTATTTT. It is translated as CASSQGLAGTDTQYF.

In its sample, this clonotype was seen many times. The rearrangement joins TRBV7-9 to TRBJ2-3, with D hard to call. CDR3 length: 12 residues. Germline lookup yields CDR1 SEHNR and CDR2 FQNEAQ (reference sequence). Trimming removed 2 bases at V and 6 bases at J, with 6 bases between. The CDR3 nucleotides read TGTGCCAGCAGCTTACCCGTGGATACGCAGTATTTT. Its protein is CASSLPVDTQYF.

This clonotype was counted many times. This sequence joins TRBV9 and TRBJ2-1; 7 nucleotides agree with TRBD1. The CDR3 is 16 amino acids. Trimming cost V 3 bases and J 2 bases; bases outside gene matches: 8. Looked up from germline, CDR1 is SGDLS and CDR2 is YYNGEE. In DNA, the CDR3 is TGTGCCAGCAGCGCCCTTACCGGGACAGCCTACAATGAGCAGTTCTTC. This translates into CASSALTGTAYNEQFF.